This TCR beta chain was recorded in a study of blood T cell repertoires in COVID-19. The length of the CDR3 is 15 residues. Germline assignment: CDR1 MNHEY and CDR2 SVGAGI. Trimming removed 6 bases from V and 8 bases from J; junction bases left unmatched: 11. TCRdb's copy holds only in-frame clones and misses some; the assay was immunoSEQ multiplex PCR. Of fewer than 350,000 clones detected, approximately 91% appear once; the ten largest clones hold about 2.1%. Those who participated ranged in age from roughly 18 to 100 years and resided in 20 to 25 US areas. The V gene is TRBV6-5, the J gene TRBJ2-1; 9 positions agree with TRBD1. The sample consisted of PBMCs or T cells enriched from blood (not recorded which). This sequence was found in a middle-aged woman with acute COVID-19. The DNA for the CDR3 is TGTGCCAGCAGGGCCGGGACAGGGTTTAGGGATGAGCAGTTCTTC. Its translation is CASRAGTGFRDEQFF.